This passage covers 7 T cell receptor beta chains from one sample sequenced in a study of cytomegalovirus exposure and HLA in healthy donors. This PCR relied on a set of 60 Vbeta primers and 13 Jbeta primers. TCRdb's copy holds only in-frame clones and misses some; the assay was immunoSEQ multiplex PCR. The sample has about 130,000 clones; over 60% are singletons. Sequencing was performed on PBMCs. The receptor source for this set is a female donor in good health and CMV-seronegative.

J is TRBJ1-2 and V is TRBV6-5, with TRBD1 identical over 7 bases. V shed 5 bases and J 8 bases; nucleotides not matched to a gene: 8. Germline-derived CDR1 and CDR2 are MNHEY and SVGAGI. The CDR3 extends over 13 amino acids. CDR3 sequence (DNA): TGTGCCAGCAGTCCGCGACAGGGTGGCGGCTACACCTTC. It yields the protein CASSPRQGGGYTF.

The chain employs TRBV23-1 and TRBJ1-1, with a tentative D call TRBD1 (5 bases). TRBV23-1 qualifies as an ORF whose function is uncertain. This CDR3 has 19 residues. Trimming took 3 bases from V and 4 from J, leaving 27 bases between them. CDR3 sequence (DNA): TGCGCCAGCAGTCACGTGGGGATCAGGGTCTCGAGTATGGTCACTGAAGCTTTCTTT. Protein: CASSHVGIRVSSMVTEAFF.

The CDR3 bases are TGTGCCAGCAGCTTCAGTGACAGTTCCTACGAGCAGTACTTC. Its translation: CASSFSDSSYEQYF. This rearrangement joins TRBV7-9 to TRBJ2-7, with a possible D match to TRBD1 (5 bases). This CDR3 comprises 14 residues. CDR1 and CDR2 (germline): SEHNR, FQNEAQ (reference sequence). With 3 bases removed from V and 1 base from J, the gap between germline ends came to 10 bases.

V and J are TRBV18 and TRBJ1-4; D is perhaps TRBD1 (6 bases). Germline-derived CDR1 and CDR2 are KGHSH and LQKENI. CDR3 length equals 14 residues. The V gene lost 9 bases and the J gene lost 8 bases, with 19 bases spanning the gap. The CDR3 region is CASLDRQRGEKLFF. CDR3 sequence (DNA): TGTGCCAGTCTCGACAGGCAGAGGGGCGAAAAACTGTTTTTT.

J is TRBJ1-5 and V is TRBV6-1, with D possibly matching TRBD1 (5 bases). The CDR3 consists of 15 residues. V shed 4 bases and J shed 6 bases, with 16 bases lying between them. Germline CDR1 MNHNS, CDR2 SASEGT. CDR3 sequence: CASSAQDLRVQPQHF. The CDR3 DNA follows: TGTGCCAGCAGTGCCCAGGATCTCAGGGTTCAGCCCCAGCATTTT.

The chain employs TRBV10-3 and TRBJ2-1; 9 bases match TRBD1. This CDR3 comprises 16 residues. Germline CDR1 ENHRY, CDR2 SYGVKD. After removal of 10 bases from V and 1 base from J, the junction contained 11 bases not matched to a gene. Written as DNA, the CDR3 is TGTGCCACAAACTCTCCCGGGACAGGGTCCTACAATGAGCAGTTCTTC. This codes for CATNSPGTGSYNEQFF.

This rearrangement joins TRBV6-1 to TRBJ2-5, with a tentative D call TRBD2 (5 bases). CDR3 length equals 14 residues. Trimming stripped 2 bases from V and 3 bases from J, with 10 bases between. CDR1 is MNHNS and CDR2 is SASEGT in the germline V gene. CDR3 DNA sequence: TGTGCCAGCAGTGAACATGGGAGAAAAGAGACCCAGTACTTC. Translated, it gives CASSEHGRKETQYF.